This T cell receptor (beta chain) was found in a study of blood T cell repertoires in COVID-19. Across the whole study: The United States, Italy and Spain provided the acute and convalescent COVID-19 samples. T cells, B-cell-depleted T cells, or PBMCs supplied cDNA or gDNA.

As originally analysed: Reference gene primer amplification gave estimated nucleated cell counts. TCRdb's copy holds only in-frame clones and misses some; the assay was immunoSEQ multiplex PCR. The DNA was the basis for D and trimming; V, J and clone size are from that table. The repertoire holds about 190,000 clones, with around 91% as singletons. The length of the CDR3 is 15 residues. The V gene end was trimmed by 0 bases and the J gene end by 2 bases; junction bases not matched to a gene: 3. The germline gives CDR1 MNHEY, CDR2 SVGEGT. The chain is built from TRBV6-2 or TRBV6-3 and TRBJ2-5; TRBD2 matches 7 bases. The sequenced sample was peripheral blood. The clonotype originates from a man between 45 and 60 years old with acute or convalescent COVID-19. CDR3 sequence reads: CASSYSGGSQETQYF. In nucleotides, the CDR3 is TGTGCCAGCAGTTACTCGGGAGGGAGTCAAGAGACCCAGTACTTC.